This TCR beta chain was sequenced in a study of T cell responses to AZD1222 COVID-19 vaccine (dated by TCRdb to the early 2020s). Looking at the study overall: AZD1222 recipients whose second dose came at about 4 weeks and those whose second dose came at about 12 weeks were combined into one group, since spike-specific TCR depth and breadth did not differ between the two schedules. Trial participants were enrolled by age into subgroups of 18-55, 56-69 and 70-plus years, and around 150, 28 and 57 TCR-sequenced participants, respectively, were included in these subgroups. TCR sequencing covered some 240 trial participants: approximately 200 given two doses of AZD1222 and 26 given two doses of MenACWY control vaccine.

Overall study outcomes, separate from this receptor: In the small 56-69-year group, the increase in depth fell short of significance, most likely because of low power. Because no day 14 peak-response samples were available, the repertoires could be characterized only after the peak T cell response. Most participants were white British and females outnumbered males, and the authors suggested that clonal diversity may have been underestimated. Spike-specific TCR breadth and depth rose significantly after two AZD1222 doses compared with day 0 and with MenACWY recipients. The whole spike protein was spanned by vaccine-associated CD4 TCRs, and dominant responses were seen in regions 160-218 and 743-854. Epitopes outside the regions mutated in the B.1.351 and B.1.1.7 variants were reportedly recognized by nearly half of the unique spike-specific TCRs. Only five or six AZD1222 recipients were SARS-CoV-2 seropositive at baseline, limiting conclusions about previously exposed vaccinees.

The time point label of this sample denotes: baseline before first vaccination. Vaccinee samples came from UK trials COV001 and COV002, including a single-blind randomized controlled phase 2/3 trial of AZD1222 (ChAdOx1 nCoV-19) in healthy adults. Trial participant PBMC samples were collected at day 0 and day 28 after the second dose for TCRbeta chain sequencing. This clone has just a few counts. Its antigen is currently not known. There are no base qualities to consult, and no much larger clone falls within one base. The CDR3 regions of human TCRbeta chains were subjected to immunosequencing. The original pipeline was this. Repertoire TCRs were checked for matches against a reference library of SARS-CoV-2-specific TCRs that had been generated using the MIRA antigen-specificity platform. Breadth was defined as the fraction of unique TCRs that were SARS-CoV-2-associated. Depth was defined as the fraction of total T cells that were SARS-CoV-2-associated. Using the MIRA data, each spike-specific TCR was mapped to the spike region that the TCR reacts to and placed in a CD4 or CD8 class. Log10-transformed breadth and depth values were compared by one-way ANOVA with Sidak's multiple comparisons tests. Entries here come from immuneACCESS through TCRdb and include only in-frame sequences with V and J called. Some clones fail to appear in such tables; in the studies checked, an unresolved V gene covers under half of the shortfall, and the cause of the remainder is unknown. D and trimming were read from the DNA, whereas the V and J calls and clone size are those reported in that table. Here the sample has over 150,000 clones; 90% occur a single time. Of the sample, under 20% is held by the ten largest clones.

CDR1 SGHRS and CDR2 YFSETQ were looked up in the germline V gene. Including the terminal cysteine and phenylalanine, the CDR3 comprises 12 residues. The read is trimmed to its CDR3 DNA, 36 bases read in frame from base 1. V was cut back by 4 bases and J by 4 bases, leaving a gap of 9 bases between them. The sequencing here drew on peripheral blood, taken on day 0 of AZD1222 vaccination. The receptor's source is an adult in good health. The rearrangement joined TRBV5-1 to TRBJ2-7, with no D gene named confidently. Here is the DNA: TGCGCCAGCAGCGTCAGCCAGTACGAGCAGTACTTC. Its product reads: CASSVSQYEQYF.